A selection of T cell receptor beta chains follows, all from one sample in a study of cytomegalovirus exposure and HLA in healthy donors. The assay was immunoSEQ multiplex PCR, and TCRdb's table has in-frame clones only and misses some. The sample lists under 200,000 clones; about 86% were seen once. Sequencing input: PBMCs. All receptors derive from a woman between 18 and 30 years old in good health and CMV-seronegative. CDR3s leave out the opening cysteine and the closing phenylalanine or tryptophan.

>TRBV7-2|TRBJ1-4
ASSLDGEKLF
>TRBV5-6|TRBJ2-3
ASSLRTSGRGPTDTQY
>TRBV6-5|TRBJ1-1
ASNYGGLNTEAF
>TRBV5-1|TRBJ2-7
ASSLRTSGSYEQY
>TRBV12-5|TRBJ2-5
ASASGGGAGETQY
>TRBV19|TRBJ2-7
ASSIYLGSSYEQY
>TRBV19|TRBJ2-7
ASSMQGPASYEQY
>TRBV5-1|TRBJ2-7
ASSFSASGDYEQY
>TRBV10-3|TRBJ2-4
AISESGTGLAKNIQY
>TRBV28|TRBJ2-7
ASAGQPSYEQY
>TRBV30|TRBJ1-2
AWNTNLRGRANYGYT
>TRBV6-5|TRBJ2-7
ASRNRGAAYEQY
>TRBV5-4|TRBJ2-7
ASSSGTSVYEQY
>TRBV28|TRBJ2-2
ASRHQGSGELF
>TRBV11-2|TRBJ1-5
ASSVNQGQPQH
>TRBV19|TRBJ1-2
ASSIQGADYGYT
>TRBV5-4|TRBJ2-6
ASSLQVAGANVLT
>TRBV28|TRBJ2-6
ASSRRSGANVLT
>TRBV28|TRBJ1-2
ASSLQGGGYT
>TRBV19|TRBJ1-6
ASSITGVGYSPLH
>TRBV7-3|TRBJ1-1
ASSLYRNTEAF
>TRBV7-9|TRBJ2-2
ASSPRVGGGNTGELF
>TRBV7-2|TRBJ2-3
ASSPPKGPPDTQY
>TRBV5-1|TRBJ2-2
ASSYPLNRQGNTGELF
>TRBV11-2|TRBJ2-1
ASSLGATYEQF
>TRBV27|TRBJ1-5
ASRPGTGGLLGNQPQH
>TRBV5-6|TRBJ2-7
ASFGTELSYEQY